One and the same sample provided the 13 T cell receptor beta chains below, sequenced in a study of early T cells in non-severe SARS-CoV-2 infection. TCRdb reprocessed the 5' RACE reads via MiXCR and lists one record per CDR3 protein. The data show about 76,000 distinct CDR3 sequences, 15% to 19% seen once. The sequenced sample consisted of whole blood. These receptors originate from an adult who was a healthcare worker with PCR-confirmed SARS-CoV-2 infection or an uninfected control (not recorded which).

This clonotype appeared many times. The rearrangement uses TRBV7-9 and TRBJ1-2; D remains ambiguous. This CDR3 is 13 amino acids long. V was cut by 2 bases and J by 3 bases, with 7 bases left in between. The germline gives CDR1 SEHNR, CDR2 FQNEAQ (reference sequence). Written as DNA, the CDR3 is TGTGCCAGCAGCTTACCATCACACTATGGCTACACCTTC. Encoded protein: CASSLPSHYGYTF.

V gene TRBV27 combines with J gene TRBJ1-6; D perhaps matches TRBD1 (6 bases). The V end was cut by 0 bases, the J end by 8 bases, with 14 bases between. The CDR3 covers 16 residues. Germline V gene lookup returns CDR1 MNHEY and CDR2 SMNVEV (reference sequence). CDR3 residues: CASSLSIGRGDSPLHF. DNA for the CDR3: TGTGCCAGCAGTTTATCGATTGGCAGGGGTGATTCACCCCTCCACTTT.

This clonotype showed up many times. V gene TRBV29-1 combines with J gene TRBJ2-3, with D perhaps TRBD1 (6 bases). The V end was cut by 3 bases, the J end by 5 bases, with 12 bases between. The germline V gene encodes CDR1 SQVTM and CDR2 ANQGSEA. The CDR3 has 13 amino acids. The CDR3 loop is CSVELGAGDTQYF. The CDR3 region has the DNA TGCAGCGTTGAGCTGGGGGCTGGAGATACGCAGTATTTT.

The chain uses TRBV19 and TRBJ2-7, with 7 bases that match TRBD1. Germline CDR1 is LNHDA and CDR2 is SQIVND (reference sequence). This CDR3 has 11 residues. J gave up 5 bases and V 8 bases, and 3 bases lay outside the gene matches. This CDR3 is CASFQGDEQYF. In nucleotides, the CDR3 is TGTGCCAGTTTCCAGGGGGACGAGCAGTACTTC.

The chain has TRBV18 and TRBJ1-5, with a tentative D call TRBD1 (6 bases). Germline values: CDR1 KGHSH, CDR2 LQKENI. The CDR3 length is 15 residues. V was trimmed by 8 bases and J by 1 base, leaving 15 bases between them. The CDR3 sequence: CASTTTGRSNQPQHF. CDR3 DNA: TGTGCCAGCACCACTACAGGGCGGAGCAATCAGCCCCAGCATTTT.

This clonotype was picked up many times. Written as DNA, the CDR3 is TGTGCCAGCAGCTTAACCAACCTAGCGGGAGGACGGGGAGCGCAGTATTTT. Translating it yields CASSLTNLAGGRGAQYF. The chain is built from TRBV7-2 and TRBJ2-3; 11 bases align to TRBD2. Trimming at V came to 2 bases and at J to 10 bases, leaving 14 bases not matched to a gene. The CDR3 sequence is 17 residues long. In germline, CDR1 is SGHTA, CDR2 FQGNSA.

In this sample, this clonotype turned up many times. This sequence joins TRBV9 and TRBJ2-1, with D unresolved. CDR1 is SGDLS, CDR2 YYNGEE, per germline. This CDR3 spans 15 amino acids. V lost 2 bases and J 0 bases, leaving 9 bases between the germline ends. CDR3 in DNA: TGTGCCAGCAGCGTCGACTCGGGCTCCTACAATGAGCAGTTCTTC. This codes for CASSVDSGSYNEQFF.

This sequence joins TRBV19 and TRBJ1-1, with 7 nucleotides matching TRBD1. Germline-derived CDR1 and CDR2 are LNHDA and SQIVND (reference sequence). The CDR3 has 16 residues. V was pared by 0 bases and J by 4 bases, with 8 bases of the junction left unmatched. As DNA, the CDR3 is TGTGCCAGTAGTATAGATTGGACAGGATCAATCACTGAAGCTTTCTTT. Residues: CASSIDWTGSITEAFF.

The chain links TRBV20-1 to TRBJ2-1; 8 positions match TRBD2. V was pared by 3 bases and J by 6 bases, with 10 bases of the junction left unmatched. Germline CDR1 DFQATT, CDR2 SNEGSKA (reference sequence). The CDR3 contains 15 residues. The CDR3 here is CSASRRAGGLNEQFF. The CDR3 DNA reads TGCAGTGCTAGCCGGCGGGCGGGAGGACTCAATGAGCAGTTCTTC.

The chain couples TRBV6-1 to TRBJ1-1; 7 bases fit TRBD1. V shed 10 bases and J 0 bases; nucleotides not matched to a gene: 11. This CDR3 comprises 15 residues. Germline V gives CDR1 MNHNS, CDR2 SASEGT. In DNA form, the CDR3 reads TGTGCCACGCGGGACAGACTCTCTATGAACACTGAAGCTTTCTTT. The encoded protein is CATRDRLSMNTEAFF.

This clonotype was seen a handful of times. V is TRBV20-1 and J is TRBJ2-5, with D maybe TRBD2 (7 bases). Between the trimmed V and J ends, which lost 5 bases and 4 bases, there was a span of 17 bases. The CDR3 length is 14 residues. Germline V gives CDR1 DFQATT, CDR2 SNEGSKA (reference sequence). The CDR3 DNA reads TGCAGTGCTGGCCCCTCCGGGGGGCGAGAGACCCAGTACTTC. Its protein product is CSAGPSGGRETQYF.

The V call is TRBV7-9, the J call TRBJ2-7; D is ambiguous. CDR3 length equals 13 residues. Germline CDR1 reads SEHNR; CDR2 reads FQNEAQ (reference sequence). Trimming took 2 bases from V and 3 from J, leaving 8 bases between them. The CDR3 sequence is CASSLSQSYEQYF. The CDR3 DNA follows: TGTGCCAGCAGCTTATCACAGAGCTACGAGCAGTACTTC.

This clonotype has just a few counts. The rearrangement joins TRBV5-1 to TRBJ2-7, with D unresolved. V lost 1 base to trimming and J lost 3 bases, with 11 bases between them. The germline V gene encodes CDR1 SGHRS and CDR2 YFSETQ. The CDR3 sequence is 14 residues long. CDR3 coding DNA: TGCGCCAGCAGCTTGAGGCTAGACGGCTACGAGCAGTACTTC. Translating it yields CASSLRLDGYEQYF.